These T cell receptor beta chains were read from a single sample in a study of T cell repertoires in cytomegalovirus infection. TCRdb re-analysed the reads in MiXCR, keeping a single row per CDR3 protein. The table lists about 500,000 distinct CDR3 sequences, 33% of them singletons. These TCRs are of unknown antigen specificity. Sample: cultured PBMCs, taken from culture after CMV antigen stimulation. The receptors stem from a human donor in good health (CMV status not recorded). Some clones in this sample may be carry-over from other donors' samples. CDR3s include the opening cysteine and the closing phenylalanine or tryptophan. D genes are given only for firm matches. Not all rows give a size; the values are once, few, many and, for expanded clones, a class.

J | V | length | size | D | DNA | CDR3
TRBJ2-1 | TRBV12-3/TRBV12-4 | 13 | - | - | TGTGCCAGCAGTTTGATTAAGTACAATGAGCAGTTCTTC | CASSLIKYNEQFF
TRBJ1-2 | TRBV2 | 14 | - | - | TGTGCCAGCAGTGATATAGGAGGAGGGTATGGCTACACCTTC | CASSDIGGGYGYTF
TRBJ2-2 | TRBV20-1 | 12 | - | TRBD2 | TGCAGTGCCGGGAGGGGTACCGGGGAGCTGTTTTTT | CSAGRGTGELFF
TRBJ2-5 | TRBV6-1 | 12 | few | - | TGTGCCAGCAGTGAAGCAATGGAGACCCAGTACTTC | CASSEAMETQYF
TRBJ1-2 | TRBV24-1 | 15 | - | - | TGTGCCACCAGTGACCCCGGGGAAGGGGACTATGGCTACACCTTC | CATSDPGEGDYGYTF
TRBJ1-4 | TRBV11-3 | 17 | - | - | TGTGCCAGCAGCTTAGGCAGCCGCGTGAGGGCTAATGAAAAACTGTTTTTT | CASSLGSRVRANEKLFF
TRBJ2-5 | TRBV20-1 | 12 | few | - | TGCAGTGCTAGACAGCCCCAAGAGACCCAGTACTTC | CSARQPQETQYF
TRBJ1-1 | TRBV7-2 | 18 | few | TRBD1 | TGTGCCAGCAGCTTAAAAGGAGGGGGCATTAACTCGTTGACTGAAGCTTTCTTT | CASSLKGGGINSLTEAFF
TRBJ2-6 | TRBV20-1 | 12 | - | - | TGCAGTGCTAGAGAAGAGGCCAACGTCCTGACTTTC | CSAREEANVLTF
TRBJ2-5 | TRBV7-9 | 18 | - | TRBD2 | TGTGCCAGCAGCACGACTAGCGGGAGGCCCGCCCGGGAAGAGACCCAGTACTTC | CASSTTSGRPAREETQYF